Listed below are T cell receptor beta chains from one sample, sequenced in a study of shared clonotypes between healthy human individuals. Clones were sequenced by immunoSEQ multiplex PCR, and TCRdb holds only the in-frame ones, with some missing. The repertoire holds approximately 2,000,000 clones, with about 90% as singletons. Source material: naive CD4+ T cells from PBMCs. The receptors here all came from a young man in good health. Some clones in this sample may be carry-over from other donors' samples. Both conserved end residues are part of each CDR3. Fields, in order: D gene, V gene, CDR3 length, clone size, J gene, CDR3 DNA, CDR3 protein. The D gene is left open where the match is weak. The size of a clone is reported for some rows only, either as once, few or many, or as a class for expanded clones.

d_gene: TRBD2
v_gene: TRBV6-6
len: 14
abundance: NA
j_gene: TRBJ2-1
CDR3nt: TGTGCCAGCACCCGGACTAGCTCCTACAATGAGCAGTTCTTC
CDR3aa: CASTRTSSYNEQFF

d_gene: TRBD2
v_gene: TRBV28
len: 15
abundance: NA
j_gene: TRBJ2-1
CDR3nt: TGTGCCAGCAGCCTACTAGCGGGAGGATACAATGAGCAGTTCTTC
CDR3aa: CASSLLAGGYNEQFF

d_gene: TRBD1
v_gene: TRBV14
len: 17
abundance: once
j_gene: TRBJ1-3
CDR3nt: TGTGCCAGCAGCCAAGATAACGACAGGGGATCAGGAAACACCATATATTTT
CDR3aa: CASSQDNDRGSGNTIYF

d_gene: NA
v_gene: TRBV4-2
len: 15
abundance: NA
j_gene: TRBJ2-1
CDR3nt: TGTGCCAGCAGCCCCCGAGGGGGTGTCTTCAATGAGCAGTTCTTC
CDR3aa: CASSPRGGVFNEQFF

d_gene: NA
v_gene: TRBV28
len: 12
abundance: NA
j_gene: TRBJ1-1
CDR3nt: TGTGCCAGCAGTAGCGCTAACACTGAAGCTTTCTTT
CDR3aa: CASSSANTEAFF

d_gene: NA
v_gene: TRBV2
len: 14
abundance: once
j_gene: TRBJ1-4
CDR3nt: TGTGCCAGCAGCCATTTACAGGGAAATGAAAAACTGTTTTTT
CDR3aa: CASSHLQGNEKLFF

d_gene: NA
v_gene: TRBV11-2
len: 14
abundance: NA
j_gene: TRBJ1-1
CDR3nt: TGTGCCAGCAGCGATCCCGGAGCGAACACTGAAGCTTTCTTT
CDR3aa: CASSDPGANTEAFF

d_gene: TRBD2
v_gene: TRBV23-1
len: 14
abundance: NA
j_gene: TRBJ2-7
CDR3nt: TGCGCCAGCAGCGCCCGCGGGAGGGCTTACGAGCAGTACTTC
CDR3aa: CASSARGRAYEQYF

d_gene: TRBD1
v_gene: TRBV18
len: 14
abundance: NA
j_gene: TRBJ1-3
CDR3nt: TGTGCCAGCTGGGACAGGGGGCAAGGAAACACCATATATTTT
CDR3aa: CASWDRGQGNTIYF

d_gene: NA
v_gene: TRBV2
len: 13
abundance: NA
j_gene: TRBJ1-1
CDR3nt: TGTGCCAGCAATCTACAGGGGAACACTGAAGCTTTCTTT
CDR3aa: CASNLQGNTEAFF

d_gene: TRBD2
v_gene: TRBV9
len: 15
abundance: once
j_gene: TRBJ2-7
CDR3nt: TGTGCCAGCAGCGTAGCGAGCGGGGGGACCAACGAGCAGTACTTC
CDR3aa: CASSVASGGTNEQYF

d_gene: NA
v_gene: TRBV9
len: 13
abundance: NA
j_gene: TRBJ2-3
CDR3nt: TGTGCCAGCAGCGTCACAGGCACAGATACGCAGTATTTT
CDR3aa: CASSVTGTDTQYF

d_gene: NA
v_gene: TRBV27
len: 12
abundance: NA
j_gene: TRBJ1-1
CDR3nt: TGTGCCAGCAGTGATACCGACAGGGAAGCTTTCTTT
CDR3aa: CASSDTDREAFF

d_gene: NA
v_gene: TRBV6-1
len: 16
abundance: NA
j_gene: TRBJ2-6
CDR3nt: TGTGCCAGCAGTGATAAAGTGGCCGACCGGGCCAACGTCCTGACTTTC
CDR3aa: CASSDKVADRANVLTF

d_gene: NA
v_gene: TRBV19
len: 14
abundance: NA
j_gene: TRBJ2-3
CDR3nt: TGTGCCAGCTGGGATCCCTACAGCACAGATACGCAGTATTTT
CDR3aa: CASWDPYSTDTQYF

d_gene: NA
v_gene: TRBV19
len: 14
abundance: few
j_gene: TRBJ2-2
CDR3nt: TGTGCCAGTAGTCTGAGTCCCCACGGCGGGGAGCTGTTTTTT
CDR3aa: CASSLSPHGGELFF

d_gene: NA
v_gene: TRBV6-5
len: 12
abundance: once
j_gene: TRBJ2-3
CDR3nt: TGTGCCAGCAGGGACCCGGCGGATACGCAGTATTTT
CDR3aa: CASRDPADTQYF

d_gene: TRBD2
v_gene: TRBV29-1
len: 14
abundance: NA
j_gene: TRBJ2-3
CDR3nt: TGCAGCGTGGAGACTAGCGGGAGTACAGATACGCAGTATTTT
CDR3aa: CSVETSGSTDTQYF